Following are 13 T cell receptor beta chains from one sample sequenced in a study of glioma-infiltrating T cells after dendritic cell vaccination. Data came from immunoSEQ multiplex PCR; TCRdb stores just in-frame clones and leaves some out. The table records 90,000 to 95,000 clones, roughly 77% of them present only once. Time point: after dendritic cell vaccination, including at tumor progression/relapse. The source material was blood, sampled after dendritic cell vaccination. These receptors were obtained from a human donor with glioblastoma.

J is TRBJ2-1 and V is TRBV5-1; tentative D call: TRBD2 (6 bases). Per the germline V gene, CDR1 is SGHRS and CDR2 is YFSETQ. Trimming removed 0 bases at V and 9 bases at J, with 13 bases between. The CDR3 covers 14 residues. The CDR3 is CASSLEEGIIEQFF. As DNA, the CDR3 is TGCGCCAGCAGCTTGGAGGAGGGCATCATTGAGCAGTTCTTC. Using reference TRBV5-1 and TRBJ2-1 for the parts outside the CDR3, the full variable domain is KAGVTQTPRYLIKTRGQQVTLSCSPISGHRSVSWYQQTPGQGLQFLFEYFSETQRNKGNFPGRFSGRQFSNSRSEMNVSTLELGDSALYLCASSLEEGIIEQFFGPGTRLTVL.

The rearrangement uses TRBV5-1 and TRBJ1-6; tentative D call: TRBD1 (5 bases). Per the germline V gene, CDR1 is SGHRS and CDR2 is YFSETQ. CDR3 length equals 15 residues. V lost 4 bases, J lost 6 bases, and 14 bases lay in between. The CDR3 region has the DNA TGCGCCAGCAGCACGGACCTGGGGGGTAATTCACCCCTCCACTTT. It encodes CASSTDLGGNSPLHF.

This rearrangement joins TRBV9 to TRBJ2-7; D gene unclear. The last part of the DNA fits TRBJ2-1 better; the J call may be wrong. CDR1 is SGDLS, CDR2 YYNGEE, per germline. This CDR3 comprises 13 residues. This CDR3 is CASSPQPISEQFF. The CDR3 DNA reads TGTGCCAGCAGCCCCCAGCCCATTTCGGAGCAGTTCTTC.

This rearrangement joins TRBV29-1 to TRBJ1-2, with 9 bases lining up with TRBD1. V lost 7 bases, J lost 5 bases, and 8 bases stayed unmatched. This CDR3 has 13 amino acids. CDR1 SQVTM and CDR2 ANQGSEA come from the germline V gene. CDR3 sequence reads: CSAAPGQGYGYTF. In DNA form, the CDR3 reads TGCAGCGCCGCTCCGGGACAGGGATATGGCTACACCTTC.

The rearrangement uses TRBV28 and TRBJ1-5; D not certain. V lost 5 bases to trimming and J lost 5 bases, with 16 bases between them. This CDR3 has 15 residues. CDR1 and CDR2 from the germline V gene are MDHEN and SYDVKM. CDR3 amino acids: CASSVEGGPYQPQHF. DNA for the CDR3: TGTGCCAGCAGTGTGGAGGGAGGGCCCTATCAGCCCCAGCATTTT.

The chain carries TRBV10-2 and TRBJ2-7, with 10 bases that match TRBD1. The junction had 5 bases not matched to a gene; V was cut back by 5 bases and J by 7 bases. Germline V gene lookup returns CDR1 WSHSY and CDR2 SAAADI. This CDR3 comprises 13 residues. CDR3 nucleotide sequence: TGCGCCAGCAGTAGGGACAGGGGAAGGGAGCAGTACGTC. Protein sequence: CASSRDRGREQYV.

This clone appeared a few times. This rearrangement joins TRBV5-6 to TRBJ2-7, with TRBD2 as a possible D gene (6 bases). The germline gives CDR1 SGHDT, CDR2 YYEEEE. The CDR3 covers 16 residues. Trimming removed 1 base at V and 1 base at J, with 15 bases between. CDR3 sequence reads: CASSLIGAEGSYEQYV. CDR3 coding DNA: TGTGCCAGCAGCTTGATAGGGGCGGAGGGGTCCTACGAGCAGTACGTC.

The rearrangement uses TRBV5-1 and TRBJ1-4; the match to TRBD1 covers 10 bases. The CDR3 runs 15 residues. CDR1 is SGHRS and CDR2 is YFSETQ in the germline V gene. V shed 4 bases and J 7 bases; nucleotides not matched to a gene: 7. This chain's CDR3 is CASSGSGQGTEKLFF. CDR3 bases: TGCGCCAGCAGCGGGTCGGGACAGGGGACTGAAAAACTGTTTTTT.

The genes are TRBV9 and TRBJ2-5; TRBD2 agrees at 13 bases. V lost 4 bases and J lost 0; bases outside the gene matches: 6. The CDR3 is made up of 17 amino acids. Germline CDR1 and CDR2: SGDLS and YYNGEE. The CDR3 sequence: CASSPGTSGTYQETQYF. The CDR3 bases are TGTGCCAGCAGCCCTGGGACTAGCGGGACCTACCAAGAGACCCAGTACTTC.

V usage is TRBV19 and J usage is TRBJ1-1, with D unresolved. Germline V gene data show CDR1 as LNHDA and CDR2 as SQIVND (reference sequence). The CDR3 sequence is 12 residues long. Deletions cut 9 bases from V and 1 base from J, with 9 bases between. In nucleotides, the CDR3 is TGTGCCAGCGTTAGAGGGAACACTGAAGCTTTCTTT. This encodes CASVRGNTEAFF.

The V call is TRBV13, the J call TRBJ2-7; 10 bases map to TRBD2. The CDR3 length is 16 residues. Losses at the gene ends were 5 bases for V and 3 bases for J; bases not matched to a gene: 10. Looked up from germline, CDR1 is PRHDT and CDR2 is FYEKMQ (reference sequence). CDR3 sequence: CASSRHWGTSVYEQYF. The CDR3 DNA follows: TGTGCCAGCAGCAGACATTGGGGGACTAGCGTCTACGAGCAGTACTTC.

This clone was picked up a small number of times. This rearrangement joins TRBV7-3 to TRBJ2-2, with D possibly TRBD1 on 6 matching bases. Germline CDR1 reads SGHTA; CDR2 reads FQGTGA. Trimming removed 2 bases at V and 5 bases at J, with 15 bases between. The CDR3 covers 16 residues. The CDR3 spells CASSLGARGNTGELFF. The CDR3 DNA follows: TGTGCCAGCAGCTTAGGGGCCAGGGGTAATACCGGGGAGCTGTTTTTT.

This clone came up once. The chain employs TRBV7-2 and TRBJ1-1; 10 nucleotides match TRBD1. CDR1 and CDR2 from the germline V gene are SGHTA and FQGNSA. With V trimmed by 6 bases and J by 0 bases, 7 bases remained unmatched. This CDR3 is built from 16 residues. In nucleotides, the CDR3 is TGTGCCAGCAGGCCGGGACAGGGGATTATGAACACTGAAGCTTTCTTT. Its translation: CASRPGQGIMNTEAFF.